The clone carrying this T cell receptor beta chain was found once. The source of the sample is a study of shared clonotypes between healthy human individuals. The V gene end was trimmed by 5 bases and the J gene end by 7 bases; junction bases not matched to a gene: 6. CDR3 length: 16 amino acids. The germline V gene encodes CDR1 MDHEN and CDR2 SYDVKM. Researchers divided each subset's genomic DNA evenly across several immunoSEQ plates. Here immunoSEQ multiplex PCR was the method, and the copy in TCRdb shows in-frame clones only, minus some. The sample shows just over 2,000,000 clones, roughly 95% of them seen only once.

The specimen sequenced was naive CD4+ T cells sorted from blood. Sample subset: CD45RA+ positively selected. The source is a man aged 18-30 years in good health. The chain employs TRBV28 and TRBJ2-1; TRBD2 matches 15 bases. The CDR3 sequence: CASSVPGLAGGNEQFF. CDR3 DNA sequence: TGTGCCAGCAGTGTTCCGGGACTAGCGGGGGGAAATGAGCAGTTCTTC.